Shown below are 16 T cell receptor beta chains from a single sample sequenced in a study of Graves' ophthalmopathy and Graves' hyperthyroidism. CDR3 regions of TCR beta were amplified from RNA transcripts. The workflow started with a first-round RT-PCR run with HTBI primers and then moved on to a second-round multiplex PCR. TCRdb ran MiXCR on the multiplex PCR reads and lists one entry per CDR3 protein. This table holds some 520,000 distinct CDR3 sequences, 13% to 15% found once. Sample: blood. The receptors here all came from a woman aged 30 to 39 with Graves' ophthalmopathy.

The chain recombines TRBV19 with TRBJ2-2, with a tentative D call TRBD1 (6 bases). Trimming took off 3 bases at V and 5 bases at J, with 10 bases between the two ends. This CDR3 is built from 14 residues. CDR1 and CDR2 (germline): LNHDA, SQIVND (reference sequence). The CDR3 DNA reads TGTGCCAGTAGTATTTACACAGGGACCGGGGAGCTGTTTTTT. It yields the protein CASSIYTGTGELFF. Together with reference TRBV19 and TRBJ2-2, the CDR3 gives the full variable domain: DGGITQSPKYLFRKEGQNVTLSCEQNLNHDAMYWYRQDPGQGLRLIYYSQIVNDFQKGDIAEGYSVSREKKESFPLTVTSAQKNPTAFYLCASSIYTGTGELFFGEGSRLTVL.

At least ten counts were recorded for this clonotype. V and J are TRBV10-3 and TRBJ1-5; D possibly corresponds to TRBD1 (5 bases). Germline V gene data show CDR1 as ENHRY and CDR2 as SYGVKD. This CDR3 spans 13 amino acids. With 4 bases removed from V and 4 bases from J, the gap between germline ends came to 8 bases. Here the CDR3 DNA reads TGTGCCATCAGTGGGGGGGGAAATCAGCCCCAGCATTTT. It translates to CAISGGGNQPQHF.

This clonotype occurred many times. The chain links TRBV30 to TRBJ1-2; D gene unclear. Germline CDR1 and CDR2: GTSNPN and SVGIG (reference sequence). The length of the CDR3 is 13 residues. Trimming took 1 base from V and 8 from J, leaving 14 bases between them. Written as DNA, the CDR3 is TGTGCCTGGAGTGGGACTTGGAGAGGCGGCTACACCTTC. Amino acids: CAWSGTWRGGYTF.

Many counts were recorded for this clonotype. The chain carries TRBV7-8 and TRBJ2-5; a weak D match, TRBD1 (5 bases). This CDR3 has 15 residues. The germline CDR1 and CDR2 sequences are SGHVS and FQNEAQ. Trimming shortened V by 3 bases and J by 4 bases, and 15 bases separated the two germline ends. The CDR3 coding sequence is TGTGCCAGCAGCTTCCACTCAGGGATAGGAGAGACCCAGTACTTC. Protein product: CASSFHSGIGETQYF.

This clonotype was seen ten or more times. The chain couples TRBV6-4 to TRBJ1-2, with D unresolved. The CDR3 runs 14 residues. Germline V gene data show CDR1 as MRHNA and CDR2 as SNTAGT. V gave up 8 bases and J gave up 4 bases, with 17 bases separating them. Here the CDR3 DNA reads TGTGCCAGCTCCCGGTTGGTTTGGGGCTATGGCTACACCTTC. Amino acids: CASSRLVWGYGYTF.

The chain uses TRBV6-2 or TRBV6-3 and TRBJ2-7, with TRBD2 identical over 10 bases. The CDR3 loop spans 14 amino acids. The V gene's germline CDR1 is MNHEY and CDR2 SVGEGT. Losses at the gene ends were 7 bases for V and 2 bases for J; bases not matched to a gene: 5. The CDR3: CASTYSGGTYEQYF. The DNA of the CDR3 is TGTGCCAGCACCTATAGCGGGGGGACCTACGAGCAGTACTTC.

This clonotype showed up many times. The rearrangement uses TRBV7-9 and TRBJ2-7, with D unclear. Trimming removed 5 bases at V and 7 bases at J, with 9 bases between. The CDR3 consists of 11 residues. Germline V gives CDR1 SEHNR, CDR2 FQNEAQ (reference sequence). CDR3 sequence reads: CASSPVLEQYF. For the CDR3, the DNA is TGTGCCAGCAGCCCGGTATTGGAGCAGTACTTC. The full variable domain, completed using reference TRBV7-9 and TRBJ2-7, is DTGVSQNPRHKITKRGQNVTFRCDPISEHNRLYWYRQTLGQGPEFLTYFQNEAQLEKSRLLSDRFSAERPKGSFSTLEIQRTEQGDSAMYLCASSPVLEQYFGPGTRLTVT.

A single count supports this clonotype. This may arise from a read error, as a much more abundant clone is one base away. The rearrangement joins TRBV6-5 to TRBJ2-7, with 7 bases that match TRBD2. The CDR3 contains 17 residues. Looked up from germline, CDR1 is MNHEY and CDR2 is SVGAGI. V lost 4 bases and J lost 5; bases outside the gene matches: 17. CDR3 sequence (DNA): TGTGCCAGCAGTTTCACCGTTTCGGGACTACTGGTCGACGAGCAGTACTTC. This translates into CASSFTVSGLLVDEQYF.

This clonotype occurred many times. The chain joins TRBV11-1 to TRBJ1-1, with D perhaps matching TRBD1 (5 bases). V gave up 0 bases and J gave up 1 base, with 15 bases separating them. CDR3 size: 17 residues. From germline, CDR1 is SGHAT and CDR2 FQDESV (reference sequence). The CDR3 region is CASSLASGRPRNTEAFF. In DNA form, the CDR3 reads TGTGCCAGCAGCTTAGCGTCAGGGCGACCCCGGAACACTGAAGCTTTCTTT.

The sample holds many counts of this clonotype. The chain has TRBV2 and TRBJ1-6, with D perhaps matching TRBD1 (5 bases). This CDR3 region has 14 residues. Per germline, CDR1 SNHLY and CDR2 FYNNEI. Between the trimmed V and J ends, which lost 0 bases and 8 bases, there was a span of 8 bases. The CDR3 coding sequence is TGTGCCAGCAGTGAAGCGATGGGGGATTCACCCCTCCACTTT. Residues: CASSEAMGDSPLHF.

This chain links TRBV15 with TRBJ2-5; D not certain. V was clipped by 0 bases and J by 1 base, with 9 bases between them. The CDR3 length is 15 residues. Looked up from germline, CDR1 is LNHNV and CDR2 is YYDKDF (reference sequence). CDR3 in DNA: TGTGCCACCAGCAGAGATCACAACTTCCAAGAGACCCAGTACTTC. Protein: CATSRDHNFQETQYF. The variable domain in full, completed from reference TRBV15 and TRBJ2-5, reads DAMVIQNPRYQVTQFGKPVTLSCSQTLNHNVMYWYQQKSSQAPKLLFHYYDKDFNNEADTPDNFQSRRPNTSFCFLDIRSPGLGDTAMYLCATSRDHNFQETQYFGPGTRLLVL.

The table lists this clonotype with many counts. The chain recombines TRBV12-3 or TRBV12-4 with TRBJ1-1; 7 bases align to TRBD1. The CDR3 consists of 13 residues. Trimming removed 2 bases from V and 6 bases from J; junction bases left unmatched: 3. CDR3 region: CASSLQGGAEAFF. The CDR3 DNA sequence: TGTGCCAGCAGTTTACAGGGGGGGGCTGAAGCTTTCTTT.

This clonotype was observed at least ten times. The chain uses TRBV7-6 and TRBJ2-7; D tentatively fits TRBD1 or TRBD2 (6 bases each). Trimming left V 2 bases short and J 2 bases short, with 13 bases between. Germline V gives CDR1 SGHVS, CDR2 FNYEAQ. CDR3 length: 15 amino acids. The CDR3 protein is CASSLIGGGTYEQYF. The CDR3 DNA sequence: TGTGCCAGCAGCTTAATTGGGGGCGGGACCTACGAGCAGTACTTC.

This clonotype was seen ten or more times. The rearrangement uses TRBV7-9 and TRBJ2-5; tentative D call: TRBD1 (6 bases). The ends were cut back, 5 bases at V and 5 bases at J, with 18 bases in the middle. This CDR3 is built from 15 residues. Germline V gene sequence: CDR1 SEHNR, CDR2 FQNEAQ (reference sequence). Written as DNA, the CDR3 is TGTGCCAGCAGCCGATGGAACAGGGTGGAGGAGACCCAGTACTTC. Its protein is CASSRWNRVEETQYF.

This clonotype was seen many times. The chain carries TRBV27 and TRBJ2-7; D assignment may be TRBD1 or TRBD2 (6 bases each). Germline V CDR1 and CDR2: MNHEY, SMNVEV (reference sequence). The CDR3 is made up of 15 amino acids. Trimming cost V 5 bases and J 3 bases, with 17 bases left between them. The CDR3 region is CASSNPVGGRYEQYF. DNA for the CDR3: TGTGCCAGCAGTAATCCCGTAGGGGGGCGCTACGAGCAGTACTTC.

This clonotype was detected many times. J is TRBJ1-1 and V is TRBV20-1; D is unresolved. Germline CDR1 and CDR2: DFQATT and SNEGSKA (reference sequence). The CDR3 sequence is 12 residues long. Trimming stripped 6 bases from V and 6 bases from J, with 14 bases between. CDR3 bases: TGCAGTGCCTCGGGTGATTTATCTGAAGCTTTCTTT. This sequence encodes CSASGDLSEAFF.